The rows below give T cell receptor beta chains drawn from one sample of a study of T cell changes during pregnancy in multiple sclerosis. Here immunoSEQ multiplex PCR was the method, and the copy in TCRdb shows in-frame clones only, minus some. The table shows over 90,000 clones, with 93% occurring only once. Sequencing used peripheral blood, obtained after pregnancy. These receptors all come from a female donor with multiple sclerosis, enrolled in a pregnancy study. Each CDR3 is given with its conserved first and last residue. D genes are given only for firm matches. Where a row states a size, it is once, few, many or the class of an expanded clone; other rows omit it.

abundance	d_gene	v_gene	j_gene	CDR3nt	CDR3aa
.	.	TRBV10-3	TRBJ1-2	TGTGCCGTCGGGGATCGCTATGGCTACACCTTC	CAVGDRYGYTF
.	.	TRBV10-1	TRBJ1-1	TGCGCCAGCAGTTCCAGGGATGCTTTCTTT	CASSSRDAFF
.	TRBD2	TRBV30	TRBJ2-5	TGTGCCTGGAGCGAAGGACTAGGGAAAGAGACCCAGTACTTC	CAWSEGLGKETQYF
once	.	TRBV7-9	TRBJ2-1	TGTGCCAGCAGTTCCTTGGTGGGACAATACAATGAGCAGTTCTTC	CASSSLVGQYNEQFF
.	TRBD1	TRBV5-6	TRBJ2-7	TGTGCCAGCAGTTCCGGGACAGGATACGAGCAGTACTTC	CASSSGTGYEQYF
.	TRBD1	TRBV2	TRBJ2-1	TGTGCCAGCTATAACAGGGGGGAGCAGTTCTTC	CASYNRGEQFF
.	TRBD2	TRBV4-2	TRBJ2-1	TGTGCCAGCAGCCAAGGGAACCTAGCGGGAGGGCGTATCGGTGAGCAGTTCTTC	CASSQGNLAGGRIGEQFF
.	.	TRBV29-1	TRBJ2-4	TGCAGCGTGATCGGGACACTGGCCAAAAACATTCAGTACTTC	CSVIGTLAKNIQYF
.	.	TRBV29-1	TRBJ2-6	TGCAGCGTTGCCCGGGAGTCTGGGGCCAACGTCCTGACTTTC	CSVARESGANVLTF
few	TRBD1	TRBV7-8	TRBJ2-7	TGTGCCAGCAGCTCCACCGGGACAGGGGGCACGGGGGAGCAGTACTTC	CASSSTGTGGTGEQYF
.	.	TRBV7-3	TRBJ2-1	TGTGCCAGCAGCTTACTGGGGCCCTACAATGAGCAGTTCTTC	CASSLLGPYNEQFF
.	TRBD1	TRBV13	TRBJ2-2	TGTGCCAGCAGCCGGTGGGACAGCCACGCGAACACCGGGGAGCTGTTTTTT	CASSRWDSHANTGELFF
.	.	TRBV5-1	TRBJ2-2	TGCGCCAGCAGGATACCGAACAGGGACGGGGAGCTGTTTTTT	CASRIPNRDGELFF